This TCR beta chain originates from a study of response to subunit inactivated influenza vaccine. Study-level findings and limits: Only a handful of new T cells, the authors suggested, are recruited with each seasonal influenza vaccination.

MiXCR was run by TCRdb on the RT-PCR reads, yielding one entry per CDR3 protein. This table holds some 500,000 distinct CDR3 sequences, 16% found once. Germline V gives CDR1 MDHEN, CDR2 SYDVKM. Trimming cost V 6 bases and J 6 bases, with 18 bases left between them. The CDR3 covers 15 residues. This clonotype has only a few counts. Its antigen is currently unknown. The chain employs TRBV28 and TRBJ2-1; D gene ambiguous. The sequence derives from a man aged 45 to 70 who received an inactivated influenza vaccine. Sample: CD4+ T cells sorted from PBMCs, taken roughly 24 months after vaccination. The CDR3 region is CASRSGPSKGNEQFF. CDR3 DNA sequence: TGTGCCAGCAGGTCCGGGCCCTCTAAGGGCAATGAGCAGTTCTTC.